This T cell receptor beta chain was sequenced during a study of chemoradiotherapy in HPV16-positive cancers. The sample holds one count of this clone. Its antigen is still unknown. The CDR3 totals 16 residues. The germline V gene encodes CDR1 SEHNR and CDR2 FQNEAQ (reference sequence). V was pared by 7 bases and J by 5 bases, with 15 bases of the junction left unmatched. Libraries were prepared by immunoSEQ multiplex PCR; TCRdb keeps only in-frame clonotypes and omits some of them. Here the sample spans about 6,500 clones, approximately 92% being singletons. Study-level findings and limits: Only a couple of HPV16-positive patients supplied the functional HPV-specificity definition. For HPV16-positive patients, expanding HPV-responsive T cells associated with longer recurrence-free survival.

The V call is TRBV7-9, the J call TRBJ2-7; TRBD1 matches 9 bases. The TCR originated in a human donor with HPV-associated anogenital cancer. The starting material was blood, obtained from a patient who underwent chemoradiotherapy. The CDR3 coding sequence is TGTGCCAGCACCCCCCCCCTAACCGGGACAGGGCACGAGCAGTACTTC. As protein: CASTPPLTGTGHEQYF.